The clone carrying this T cell receptor beta chain has at least ten counts. Germline V gives CDR1 LNHDA, CDR2 SQIVND (reference sequence). The CDR3 extends over 15 amino acids. Trimming removed 8 bases from V and 0 bases from J, with 16 bases in between. The source of the sample is a study of early T cells in non-severe SARS-CoV-2 infection. About the study: Sequencing of unsorted whole blood was done on bulk RNA, leaving chains unpaired.

Individual cDNA molecules received unique molecular identifiers during library preparation. TCRdb re-called the 5' RACE reads through MiXCR, storing one row per CDR3 protein. The data contain tens of thousands of distinct CDR3 sequences, about 3.8% of them seen just once; the ten biggest clones take up about 7.5%. Sample: whole blood. The receptor's source is an adult who was a healthcare worker with PCR-confirmed SARS-CoV-2 infection or an uninfected control (not recorded which). The chain employs TRBV19 and TRBJ1-1; D call uncertain. This chain's CDR3 is CASSNIPPMNTEAFF. The CDR3 nucleotides are TGTGCCAGTTCTAACATACCCCCCATGAACACTGAAGCTTTCTTT.